This entry lists 29 T cell receptor beta chains sequenced from one sample in a study of blood T cell repertoires in COVID-19. Method: immunoSEQ multiplex PCR; TCRdb's copy keeps in-frame clones and lacks some. The table shows 150,000 to 200,000 clones, with around two thirds occurring only once. The sequenced sample was peripheral blood. These TCRs come from an elderly woman with acute or convalescent COVID-19.

This clone has more than one count but fewer than ten. This chain links TRBV5-6 with TRBJ2-2, with unresolved D. The CDR3 covers 14 residues. V lost 4 bases, J lost 4 bases, and 11 bases lay in between. The germline CDR1 and CDR2 sequences are SGHDT and YYEEEE. The CDR3 DNA sequence: TGTGCCAGCAGCAGCCGGGTCTCCACCGGGGAGCTGTTTTTT. Amino acid sequence: CASSSRVSTGELFF.

The chain links TRBV14 to TRBJ2-7; TRBD2 agrees at 8 bases. V was clipped by 4 bases and J by 5 bases; unmatched bases: 13. The CDR3 covers 16 residues. The germline gives CDR1 SGHDN, CDR2 FVKESK. The DNA for the CDR3 is TGTGCCAGCAGCCCATTTTTTGCAGCGGGGGCGGACGAGCAGTACTTC. This sequence encodes CASSPFFAAGADEQYF.

This clone was seen a few times. This chain connects TRBV6-2 or TRBV6-3 to TRBJ2-5; 11 bases align to TRBD2. Germline trimming cut 3 bases from V and 3 bases from J; bases unmatched to any gene: 6. Germline CDR1 and CDR2: MNHEY and SVGEGT. This CDR3 is built from 16 residues. CDR3 bases: TGTGCCAGCAGTTATTTTTCACTAGCGGGAGAAGAGACCCAGTACTTC. This translates into CASSYFSLAGEETQYF.

The chain couples TRBV6-5 to TRBJ1-1; weak D call: TRBD1 (6 bases). CDR1 is MNHEY, CDR2 SVGAGI, per germline. This CDR3 is built from 11 residues. V lost 11 bases and J lost 3, with 10 bases in between. This CDR3 is CAGEGDTEAFF. For the CDR3, the DNA is TGTGCCGGAGAGGGGGACACTGAAGCTTTCTTT.

The count of this clone is one. The rearrangement joins TRBV19 to TRBJ2-7; weak D call: TRBD2 (7 bases). Trimming took off 3 bases at V and 4 bases at J, with 16 bases between the two ends. This CDR3 has 15 residues. CDR1 and CDR2 from the germline V gene are LNHDA and SQIVND (reference sequence). The CDR3 DNA sequence: TGTGCCAGTAGTATCGCCGGGGGGCTAGGGTACGAGCAGTACTTC. Translation gives CASSIAGGLGYEQYF.

The gene calls are TRBV5-1 and TRBJ2-7; D possibly corresponds to TRBD2 (5 bases). The CDR3 covers 16 residues. V lost 4 bases and J lost 4, with 21 bases in between. Germline CDR1 is SGHRS and CDR2 is YFSETQ. CDR3: CASSAPRGSSGYEQYF. As DNA, the CDR3 is TGCGCCAGCAGCGCGCCGAGAGGGTCCTCCGGGTACGAGCAGTACTTC.

The CDR3, as DNA: TGTGCCAGCAGCTTGGCAGGACAAGGCACAGATACGCAGTATTTT. Translation: CASSLAGQGTDTQYF. The chain carries TRBV7-6 and TRBJ2-3, with D maybe TRBD1 (5 bases). The germline gives CDR1 SGHVS, CDR2 FNYEAQ. Trimming took 3 bases from V and 1 from J, leaving 11 bases between them. The CDR3 contains 15 residues.

The rearrangement links TRBV28 to TRBJ2-7, with D possibly matching TRBD1 (6 bases). Germline CDR1 and CDR2: MDHEN and SYDVKM. Trimming pared 11 bases from V and 6 bases from J, leaving 26 bases between. This CDR3 region has 15 residues. CDR3: CAGSVTGSGRGEQYF. The CDR3 bases are TGTGCCGGATCAGTAACAGGGTCAGGGCGCGGCGAGCAGTACTTC. Looking up the rest from reference TRBV28 and TRBJ2-7 gives the full variable domain: DVKVTQSSRYLVKRTGEKVFLECVQDMDHENMFWYRQDPGLGLRLIYFSYDVKMKEKGDIPEGYSVSREKKERFSLILESASTNQTSMYLCAGSVTGSGRGEQYFGPGTRLTVT.

The chain uses TRBV6-5 and TRBJ2-1; 10 bases agree with TRBD1. V dropped 7 bases and J dropped 6; count of bases not matched to a gene: 6. Germline V lookup: CDR1 MNHEY, CDR2 SVGAGI. The CDR3 contains 14 residues. The CDR3 DNA reads as TGTGCCAGCATTTGGGACAGGGGAGGCAATGAGCAGTTCTTC. Its translation: CASIWDRGGNEQFF.

This clone appeared many times. The rearrangement links TRBV6-2 or TRBV6-3 to TRBJ1-1; no firm D call. From germline, CDR1 is MNHEY and CDR2 SVGEGT. The V gene lost 4 bases and the J gene lost 5 bases, with 11 bases spanning the gap. This CDR3 has 13 residues. The CDR3 DNA is TGTGCCAGCAGTTGGCGAGACGGGACTGAAGCTTTCTTT. It codes for CASSWRDGTEAFF.

The V gene is TRBV11-2, the J gene TRBJ2-3, with 7 bases that match TRBD1. Germline assignment: CDR1 SGHAT and CDR2 FQNNGV. The V gene end was trimmed by 4 bases and the J gene end by 4 bases; junction bases not matched to a gene: 11. The CDR3 totals 16 residues. The CDR3: CASSSRTGVLADTQYF. CDR3 coding DNA: TGTGCCAGCAGCTCCCGGACAGGAGTCTTGGCAGATACGCAGTATTTT. Full variable domain (rest looked up from reference TRBV11-2 and TRBJ2-3): EAGVAQSPRYKIIEKRQSVAFWCNPISGHATLYWYQQILGQGPKLLIQFQNNGVVDDSQLPKDRFSAERLKGVDSTLKIQPAKLEDSAVYLCASSSRTGVLADTQYFGPGTRLTVL.

This rearrangement joins TRBV3-1 (or the pseudogene TRBV3-2) to TRBJ2-3; D is possibly TRBD2 (6 bases). This CDR3 comprises 17 residues. Trimming took 0 bases from V and 1 from J, leaving 14 bases between them. Germline CDR1 reads LGHDT; CDR2 reads YNNKEL (reference sequence). As DNA, the CDR3 is TGTGCCAGCAGCCAAGATATGGGAGGCGGGGGCACAGATACGCAGTATTTT. It yields the protein CASSQDMGGGGTDTQYF.

The chain links TRBV6-2 or TRBV6-3 to TRBJ2-1; 9 positions agree with TRBD1. Per the germline V gene, CDR1 is MNHEY and CDR2 is SVGEGT. This CDR3 is built from 17 residues. The V and J ends lost 1 base and 5 bases, in that order; junction bases with no gene match: 9. Here the CDR3 reads CASSYFGSDRGDNEQFF. CDR3 sequence (DNA): TGTGCCAGCAGTTACTTCGGGTCCGACAGGGGGGACAATGAGCAGTTCTTC.

CDR3: CASSPEAHYEQYF. CDR3 coding DNA: TGTGCCAGCAGCCCCGAGGCGCACTACGAGCAGTACTTC. This chain uses TRBV14 with TRBJ2-7; D not resolved. This CDR3 is built from 13 residues. V was cut by 4 bases and J by 3 bases, with 10 bases left in between. The germline gives CDR1 SGHDN, CDR2 FVKESK.

A word on this clone: Other DNA sequences within the sample encode an identical CDR3. The chain is built from TRBV19 and TRBJ1-5; TRBD1 might be the D (6 bases). This CDR3 contains 14 residues. Per germline, CDR1 LNHDA and CDR2 SQIVND (reference sequence). The V and J ends lost 3 bases and 1 base respectively, with 7 bases between them. The CDR3 bases are TGTGCCAGTAGTATCGGACAGAGCAATCAGCCCCAGCATTTT. Amino acids: CASSIGQSNQPQHF.

This clone was counted a few times. The V call is TRBV3-1 (or the pseudogene TRBV3-2), the J call TRBJ2-7; tentative D call: TRBD2 (6 bases). V was trimmed by 11 bases and J by 6 bases, leaving 23 bases between them. The CDR3 runs 14 residues. From germline, CDR1 is LGHDT and CDR2 YNNKEL (reference sequence). The CDR3 loop is CASRRAGTKAEQYF. The CDR3 region has the DNA TGTGCCTCACGGCGCGCGGGGACGAAGGCCGAGCAGTACTTC.

Many counts were recorded for this clone. The genes are TRBV18 and TRBJ2-3, with TRBD2 identical over 8 bases. This CDR3 region has 16 residues. Germline values: CDR1 KGHSH, CDR2 LQKENI. The trim removed 0 bases at V and 5 bases at J, leaving 7 bases unmatched. The CDR3 DNA is TGTGCCAGCTCACCACCGGGTTCGAGCGGGGGAGATACGCAGTATTTT. Protein: CASSPPGSSGGDTQYF.

The chain joins TRBV7-2 to TRBJ1-6; D gene unclear. This CDR3 comprises 12 residues. The V gene's germline CDR1 is SGHTA and CDR2 FQGNSA. With 5 bases removed from V and 13 bases from J, the gap between germline ends came to 12 bases. CDR3 nucleotide sequence: TGTGCCAGCAGCGTTACGACATCCCCCCTCCACTTT. Translated, it gives CASSVTTSPLHF. Using reference TRBV7-2 and TRBJ1-6 for the parts outside the CDR3, the full variable domain is GAGVSQSPSNKVTEKGKDVELRCDPISGHTALYWYRQSLGQGLEFLIYFQGNSAPDKSGLPSDRFSAERTGGSVSTLTIQRTQQEDSAVYLCASSVTTSPLHFGNGTRLTVT.

CDR3 region: CASSPETGGYQPQHF. CDR3 in DNA: TGTGCCAGCTCTCCGGAAACAGGGGGATATCAGCCCCAGCATTTT. The rearrangement joins TRBV18 to TRBJ1-5; TRBD1 matches 8 bases. The CDR3 sequence is 15 residues long. V shed 6 bases and J 5 bases; nucleotides not matched to a gene: 9. Per germline, CDR1 KGHSH and CDR2 LQKENI.

The chain carries TRBV5-1 and TRBJ2-2; the D is unclear. This CDR3 is built from 16 residues. Looked up from germline, CDR1 is SGHRS and CDR2 is YFSETQ. V was pared by 0 bases and J by 2 bases, with 11 bases between. The CDR3 bases are TGCGCCAGCAGCTTGGCCGTGACACGAAACACCGGGGAGCTGTTTTTT. This codes for CASSLAVTRNTGELFF.

The chain joins TRBV25-1 to TRBJ1-6; 10 bases match TRBD1. V shed 0 bases, J shed 9 bases, and the junction held 2 bases outside the gene matches. Germline V gives CDR1 MGHDK, CDR2 SYGVNS. There are 15 residues in the CDR3. The CDR3 reads CASSEYRTGGSPLHF. The CDR3 nucleotides are TGTGCCAGCAGTGAATACCGGACAGGGGGTTCACCCCTCCACTTT.

The V gene is TRBV3-1 (or the pseudogene TRBV3-2), the J gene TRBJ1-1; D is unclear. The V end was cut by 0 bases, the J end by 5 bases, with 16 bases between. From germline, CDR1 is LGHDT and CDR2 YNNKEL (reference sequence). The CDR3 sequence is 16 residues long. The CDR3 is CASSQEGSTRETEAFF. The CDR3 nucleotides read TGTGCCAGCAGCCAAGAAGGGAGCACCCGGGAGACTGAAGCTTTCTTT.

The V call is TRBV20-1, the J call TRBJ1-2, with 7 bases matching TRBD1. J lost 8 bases, V lost 3 bases, and 6 bases had no gene match. The CDR3 extends over 12 amino acids. From germline, CDR1 is DFQATT and CDR2 SNEGSKA (reference sequence). The CDR3 is CSASYTGEGYTF. The CDR3 bases are TGCAGTGCTAGTTACACAGGGGAAGGCTACACCTTC.

V usage is TRBV19 and J usage is TRBJ2-7, with 8 positions matching TRBD2. J lost 7 bases, V lost 7 bases, and 18 bases had no gene match. This CDR3 comprises 16 residues. Germline values: CDR1 LNHDA, CDR2 SQIVND (reference sequence). The CDR3 loop is CASMPAGAAPPSEQYF. For the CDR3, the DNA is TGTGCCAGTATGCCAGCGGGAGCTGCTCCGCCCTCAGAGCAGTACTTC.

The gene calls are TRBV19 and TRBJ2-3, with TRBD2 identical over 13 bases. CDR3 length: 16 residues. Germline CDR1 reads LNHDA; CDR2 reads SQIVND (reference sequence). V lost 7 bases, J lost 2 bases, and 6 bases stayed unmatched. This chain's CDR3 is CASNGLAGAPTDTQYF. As DNA, the CDR3 is TGTGCCAGTAATGGACTAGCGGGAGCCCCCACAGATACGCAGTATTTT. Looking up the rest from reference TRBV19 and TRBJ2-3 gives the full variable domain: DGGITQSPKYLFRKEGQNVTLSCEQNLNHDAMYWYRQDPGQGLRLIYYSQIVNDFQKGDIAEGYSVSREKKESFPLTVTSAQKNPTAFYLCASNGLAGAPTDTQYFGPGTRLTVL.

This clone turned up a few times. The chain uses TRBV6-5 and TRBJ2-1; D is perhaps TRBD1 (5 bases). V was shortened by 4 bases and J by 0 bases, with 10 bases between the two germline ends. In germline, CDR1 is MNHEY, CDR2 SVGAGI. CDR3 size: 15 residues. DNA of the CDR3: TGTGCCAGCAGTTCGGGTGACAGCTCCTACAATGAGCAGTTCTTC. Encoded protein: CASSSGDSSYNEQFF.

The genes are TRBV9 and TRBJ2-3, with 9 bases matching TRBD1. Unmatched junction bases numbered 7, after V lost 1 base and J lost 4 bases. The germline V gene has CDR1 SGDLS and CDR2 YYNGEE. This CDR3 has 16 residues. The CDR3 DNA reads as TGTGCCAGCAGCGTAAGGACAGGGGAGAGCCCAGATACGCAGTATTTT. This sequence encodes CASSVRTGESPDTQYF.

The chain joins TRBV3-1 (or the pseudogene TRBV3-2) to TRBJ2-7; 9 bases align to TRBD2. Germline V gives CDR1 LGHDT, CDR2 YNNKEL (reference sequence). Trimming took 1 base from V and 7 from J; bases not matched to a gene: 14. The CDR3 loop spans 17 amino acids. CDR3 loop: CASSQALVAGGSEEQYF. DNA of the CDR3: TGTGCCAGCAGCCAAGCGCTGGTGGCGGGAGGGAGTGAAGAGCAGTACTTC.

The chain combines TRBV18 with TRBJ2-1, with 7 nucleotides matching TRBD1. CDR1 KGHSH and CDR2 LQKENI come from the germline V gene. The V and J ends lost 5 bases and 5 bases, in that order; junction bases with no gene match: 9. The CDR3 sequence is 15 residues long. The CDR3 nucleotides are TGTGCCAGCTCAGCATCGGGACAGACGAACAATGAGCAGTTCTTC. Translated, it gives CASSASGQTNNEQFF.